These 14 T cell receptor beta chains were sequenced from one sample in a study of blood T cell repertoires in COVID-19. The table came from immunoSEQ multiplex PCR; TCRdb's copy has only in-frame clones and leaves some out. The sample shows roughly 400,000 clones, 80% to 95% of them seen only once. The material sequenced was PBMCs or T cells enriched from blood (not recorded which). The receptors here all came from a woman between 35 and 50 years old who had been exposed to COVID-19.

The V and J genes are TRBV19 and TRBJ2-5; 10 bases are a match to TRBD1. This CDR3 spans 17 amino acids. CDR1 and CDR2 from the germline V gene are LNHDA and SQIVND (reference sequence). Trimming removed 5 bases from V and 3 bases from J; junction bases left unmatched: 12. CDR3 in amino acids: CASSPLGQGTTKETQYF. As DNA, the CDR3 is TGTGCCAGTAGTCCTCTGGGACAGGGGACTACAAAAGAGACCCAGTACTTC.

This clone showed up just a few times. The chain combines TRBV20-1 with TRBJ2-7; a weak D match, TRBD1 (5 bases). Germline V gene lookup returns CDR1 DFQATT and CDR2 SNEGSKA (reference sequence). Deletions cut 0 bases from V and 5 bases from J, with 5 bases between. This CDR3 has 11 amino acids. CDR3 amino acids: CSARDRDEQYF. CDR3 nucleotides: TGCAGTGCTAGAGACAGGGACGAGCAGTACTTC.

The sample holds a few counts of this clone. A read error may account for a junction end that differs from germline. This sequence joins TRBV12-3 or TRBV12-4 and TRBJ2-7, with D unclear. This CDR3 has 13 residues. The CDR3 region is CASRHPNSNEQYF. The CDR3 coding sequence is TGTGCCAGCAGGCACCCCAACTCCAACGAGCAGTACTTC.

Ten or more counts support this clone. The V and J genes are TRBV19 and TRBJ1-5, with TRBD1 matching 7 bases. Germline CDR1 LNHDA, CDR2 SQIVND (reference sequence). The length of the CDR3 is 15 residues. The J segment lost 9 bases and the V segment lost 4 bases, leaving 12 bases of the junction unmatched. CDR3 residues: CASSTTDRDLRPQHF. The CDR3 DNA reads TGTGCCAGTAGTACCACCGACAGGGATCTCCGGCCCCAGCATTTT.

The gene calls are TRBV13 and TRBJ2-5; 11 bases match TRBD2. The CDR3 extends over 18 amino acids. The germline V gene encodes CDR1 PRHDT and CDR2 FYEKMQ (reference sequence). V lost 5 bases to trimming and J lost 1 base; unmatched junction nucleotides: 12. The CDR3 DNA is TGTGCCAGCAGCCCCAATAGCGGGAGGGCCGATCCCCAAGAGACCCAGTACTTC. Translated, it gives CASSPNSGRADPQETQYF.

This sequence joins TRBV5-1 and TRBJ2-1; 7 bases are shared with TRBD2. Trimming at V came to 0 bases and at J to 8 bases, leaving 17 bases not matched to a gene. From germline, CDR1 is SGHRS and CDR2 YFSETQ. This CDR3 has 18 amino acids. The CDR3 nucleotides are TGCGCCAGCAGCTTGGTCCCCCGGGCGGGAGATCGGGGGGATGAGCAGTTCTTC. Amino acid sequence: CASSLVPRAGDRGDEQFF.

DNA for the CDR3: TGTGCCAGCAGCTTAACCGGACAGGGGGTAAATTCACCCCTCCACTTT. The encoded protein is CASSLTGQGVNSPLHF. The V and J genes are TRBV7-3 and TRBJ1-6; 10 nucleotides match TRBD1. After removal of 0 bases from V and 7 bases from J, the junction contained 3 bases not matched to a gene. This CDR3 is 16 amino acids long. CDR1 SGHTA and CDR2 FQGTGA come from the germline V gene.

CDR3 amino acids: CAWTQSLRQANYGYTF. The CDR3 DNA reads TGTGCCTGGACTCAGTCCTTGCGACAGGCTAACTATGGCTACACCTTC. This chain connects TRBV30 to TRBJ1-2, with D perhaps matching TRBD1 (6 bases). The CDR3 runs to 16 residues. The germline CDR1 and CDR2 sequences are GTSNPN and SVGIG (reference sequence). Trimming removed 4 bases from V and 0 bases from J, with 18 bases in between.

CDR3 region: CASSPSGLAGGNEQFF. CDR3 coding DNA: TGTGCCAGCAGCCCCTCAGGACTAGCGGGAGGTAATGAGCAGTTCTTC. The gene calls are TRBV7-9 and TRBJ2-1, with 14 bases that match TRBD2. The germline V gene has CDR1 SEHNR and CDR2 FQNEAQ (reference sequence). The V gene end was trimmed by 5 bases and the J gene end by 7 bases; junction bases not matched to a gene: 7. CDR3 length equals 16 residues.

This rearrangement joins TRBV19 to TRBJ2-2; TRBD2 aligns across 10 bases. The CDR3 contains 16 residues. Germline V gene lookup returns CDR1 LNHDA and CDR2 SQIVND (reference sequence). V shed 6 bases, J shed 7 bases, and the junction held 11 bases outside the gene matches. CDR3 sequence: CASSVDSGRFVGELFF. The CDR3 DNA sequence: TGTGCCAGTAGCGTGGATAGCGGGAGGTTTGTCGGGGAGCTGTTTTTT.

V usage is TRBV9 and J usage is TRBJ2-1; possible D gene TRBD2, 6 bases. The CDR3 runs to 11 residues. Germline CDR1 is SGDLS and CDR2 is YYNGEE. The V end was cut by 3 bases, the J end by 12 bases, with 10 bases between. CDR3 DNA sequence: TGTGCCAGCAGCGGAGCAGCGGGGCAGTTCTTC. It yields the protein CASSGAAGQFF.

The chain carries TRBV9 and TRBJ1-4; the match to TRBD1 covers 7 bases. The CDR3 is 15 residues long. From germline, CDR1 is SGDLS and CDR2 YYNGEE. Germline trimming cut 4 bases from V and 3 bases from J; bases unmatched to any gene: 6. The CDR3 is CASSPTGLANEKLFF. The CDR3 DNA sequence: TGTGCCAGCAGCCCGACAGGGCTGGCTAATGAAAAACTGTTTTTT.

The CDR3 loop reads CATTPRTGLSSGNTIYF. CDR3 sequence (DNA): TGTGCCACCACACCCCGGACAGGGTTGAGCTCTGGAAACACCATATATTTT. This chain links TRBV19 with TRBJ1-3, with 8 bases lining up with TRBD1. The CDR3 loop spans 17 amino acids. Germline V gives CDR1 LNHDA, CDR2 SQIVND (reference sequence). Trimming removed 10 bases from V and 0 bases from J; junction bases left unmatched: 14.

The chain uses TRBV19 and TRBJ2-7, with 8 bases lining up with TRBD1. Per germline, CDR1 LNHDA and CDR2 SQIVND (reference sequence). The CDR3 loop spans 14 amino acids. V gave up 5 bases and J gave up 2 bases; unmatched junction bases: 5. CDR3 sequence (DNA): TGTGCCAGTAGTTTCAGACAGGGGACCTACGAGCAGTACTTC. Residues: CASSFRQGTYEQYF.